These 8 T cell receptor beta chains originate from one sample sequenced in a study of cytomegalovirus exposure and HLA in healthy donors. Clones were read by immunoSEQ multiplex PCR, and TCRdb kept only the in-frame ones, dropping some. The sample records approximately 88,000 clones, 96% being singletons. Material: PBMCs. All receptors come from a woman aged 18-29 years in good health and CMV-seronegative.

The chain employs TRBV5-6 and TRBJ2-7; TRBD2 matches at 7 bases. In germline, CDR1 is SGHDT, CDR2 YYEEEE. This CDR3 comprises 14 residues. Germline trimming cut 3 bases from V and 0 bases from J; bases unmatched to any gene: 3. The CDR3 coding sequence is TGTGCCAGCAGCTGGGGGGGTGGCTCCTACGAGCAGTACTTC. The encoded protein is CASSWGGGSYEQYF.

The V call is TRBV7-6, the J call TRBJ2-3; 11 bases are shared with TRBD2. The CDR3 totals 21 residues. The V segment lost 1 base and the J segment 7 bases; nucleotides outside the gene matches: 22. CDR1 SGHVS and CDR2 FNYEAQ come from the germline V gene. For the CDR3, the DNA is TGTGCCAGCAGCTTAGAACTCTCGGATAGCGGGAGGGCCGCGGTCGCCCATACGCAGTATTTT. It codes for CASSLELSDSGRAAVAHTQYF.

The chain uses TRBV7-2 and TRBJ2-1; 8 bases fit TRBD2. The ends lost 4 bases at V and 3 bases at J; junction bases unmatched: 2. CDR1 SGHTA and CDR2 FQGNSA come from the germline V gene. This CDR3 has 14 residues. The CDR3 nucleotides are TGTGCCAGCAGCTCCAGCGGGAGCTACAATGAGCAGTTCTTC. This encodes CASSSSGSYNEQFF.

The J gene is TRBJ2-1, the V gene TRBV29-1; D remains ambiguous. The length of the CDR3 is 13 residues. The ends were cut back, 4 bases at V and 3 bases at J, with 10 bases in the middle. The germline V gene encodes CDR1 SQVTM and CDR2 ANQGSEA. CDR3 in amino acids: CSVGASNYNEQFF. CDR3 in DNA: TGCAGCGTTGGAGCGAGCAACTACAATGAGCAGTTCTTC.

The chain joins TRBV7-2 to TRBJ1-1, with unresolved D. CDR1 and CDR2 (germline): SGHTA, FQGNSA. The CDR3 runs 16 residues. The V end was cut by 5 bases, the J end by 5 bases, with 21 bases between. CDR3 bases: TGTGCCAGCAGCCCCAACCTAGTAAGTCGATTGACTGAAGCTTTCTTT. It yields the protein CASSPNLVSRLTEAFF.

CDR3 amino acids: CASSDGLPQETQYF. In nucleotides, the CDR3 is TGTGCCAGCAGTGATGGACTGCCCCAAGAGACCCAGTACTTC. The chain combines TRBV2 with TRBJ2-5; D might be TRBD2 (5 bases). This CDR3 has 14 amino acids. V was shortened by 3 bases and J by 1 base, with 9 bases between the two germline ends. The V gene's germline CDR1 is SNHLY and CDR2 FYNNEI.

V and J are TRBV9 and TRBJ2-1; 10 bases agree with TRBD2. The V gene's germline CDR1 is SGDLS and CDR2 YYNGEE. The V gene end was trimmed by 3 bases and the J gene end by 4 bases; junction bases not matched to a gene: 4. This CDR3 is 15 amino acids long. CDR3 DNA: TGTGCCAGCAGCGAGAGCGGGAGGGCTTACAATGAGCAGTTCTTC. Its translation is CASSESGRAYNEQFF.

There are a few counts of this clone. V gene TRBV6-1 combines with J gene TRBJ2-7; 8 bases line up with TRBD2. V trimming: 3 bases; J trimming: 3 bases; junction bases outside the gene matches: 16. In germline, CDR1 is MNHNS, CDR2 SASEGT. The CDR3 extends over 18 amino acids. Here the CDR3 reads CASSEGGSGLAEIYEQYF. In DNA form, the CDR3 reads TGTGCCAGCAGTGAGGGAGGGAGTGGACTAGCCGAGATCTACGAGCAGTACTTC.